The T cell receptor (beta chain) described here comes from a study of technical replicates of blood from a handful of donors. This table comes from immunoSEQ multiplex PCR, and its TCRdb copy is limited to in-frame clones, with some not included. Of 95,000 or so clones listed, around 96% were seen once; the top ten hold about 0.35%. Germline CDR1 is SSHAT and CDR2 is FNYEAQ (reference sequence). The CDR3 consists of 18 residues. This clone was found once. Germline is not matched at one junction end, which may reflect a read error. This clonotype was obtained from a human donor in good health. The genes are TRBV7-7 and TRBJ2-3; TRBD2 agrees at 8 bases. What was sequenced was T cells isolated from PBMCs. The CDR3 sequence: CASSLLSPREDITDTQYF. The CDR3 nucleotides are TGTGCTAGCAGCCTCCTAAGTCCGCGGGAGGATATCACAGATACGCAGTATTTT.